This T cell receptor (beta chain) was recovered during a study of metastatic and nonmetastatic thyroid tumors. Turning to the study itself: Across peripheral blood and tumor or nodule tissue samples taken from malignant and benign thyroid patients, the repertoires were compared with one another. Study results and limitations: Malignant tumors reportedly showed significantly higher TCR beta diversity than benign nodules in both blood and tumor.

The table lists this clone with many counts. Its target is unknown. The germline V gene has CDR1 LNHNV and CDR2 YYDKDF (reference sequence). The CDR3 runs 15 residues. V gave up 5 bases and J gave up 6 bases; unmatched junction bases: 7. In the study's own analysis: The study built a papillary thyroid cancer distant-metastasis classifier from CDR3 differences across clinicopathological groups. TCRdb re-called the PCR reads through MiXCR. TCRdb's processing, not the study's, gives the V and J calls here. The sample contains around 37,000 clones, about 25% of which appear only once. Every patient underwent thyroid surgery untreated.

Material: blood. The TCR originated in a female donor with papillary thyroid cancer or a benign thyroid nodule (not recorded which). Some clones in this sample may be carry-over from other donors' samples. This chain links TRBV15 with TRBJ2-1; the match to TRBD1 covers 10 bases. For the CDR3, the DNA is TGTGCCACCAGCCGACCGGGACAGGGGATCAATGAGCAGTTCTTC. This codes for CATSRPGQGINEQFF.